This TCR beta chain was retrieved from a study of radiotherapy plus CTLA-4 blockade in lung cancer. Germline loops: CDR1 MGHDK, CDR2 SYGVNS. V lost 6 bases to trimming and J lost 3 bases; unmatched junction nucleotides: 5. This CDR3 has 14 residues. The method was immunoSEQ multiplex PCR; TCRdb's version includes in-frame clones alone and lacks a portion of them. The sample yields roughly 110,000 clones, more than 75% seen once. The chain is built from TRBV25-1 and TRBJ1-1; 9 positions match TRBD1. This sample comprised peripheral blood, obtained from a patient treated with radiotherapy plus ipilimumab. This receptor was obtained from a human donor with non-small cell lung cancer that progressed on radiotherapy plus ipilimumab. Some clones in this sample may be carry-over from other donors' samples. The CDR3 nucleotides read TGTGCCAGCAGAGGACAGGGGAGGGACACTGAAGCTTTCTTT. Its translation is CASRGQGRDTEAFF.